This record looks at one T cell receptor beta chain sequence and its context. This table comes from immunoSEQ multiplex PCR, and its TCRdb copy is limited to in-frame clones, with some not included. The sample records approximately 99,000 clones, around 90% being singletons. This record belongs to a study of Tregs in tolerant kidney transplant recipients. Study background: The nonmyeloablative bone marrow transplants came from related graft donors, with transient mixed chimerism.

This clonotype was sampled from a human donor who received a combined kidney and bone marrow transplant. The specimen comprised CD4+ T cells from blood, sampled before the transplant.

CDR3 coding DNA: TGTGCCAGCAGTAGAAACAGGGGCGGTCAGCCCCAGCATTTT. Protein product: CASSRNRGGQPQHF. The V call is TRBV2, the J call TRBJ1-5; 7 nucleotides agree with TRBD1. The junction had 7 bases not matched to a gene; V was cut back by 5 bases and J by 6 bases. There are 14 residues in the CDR3. The germline gives CDR1 SNHLY, CDR2 FYNNEI.